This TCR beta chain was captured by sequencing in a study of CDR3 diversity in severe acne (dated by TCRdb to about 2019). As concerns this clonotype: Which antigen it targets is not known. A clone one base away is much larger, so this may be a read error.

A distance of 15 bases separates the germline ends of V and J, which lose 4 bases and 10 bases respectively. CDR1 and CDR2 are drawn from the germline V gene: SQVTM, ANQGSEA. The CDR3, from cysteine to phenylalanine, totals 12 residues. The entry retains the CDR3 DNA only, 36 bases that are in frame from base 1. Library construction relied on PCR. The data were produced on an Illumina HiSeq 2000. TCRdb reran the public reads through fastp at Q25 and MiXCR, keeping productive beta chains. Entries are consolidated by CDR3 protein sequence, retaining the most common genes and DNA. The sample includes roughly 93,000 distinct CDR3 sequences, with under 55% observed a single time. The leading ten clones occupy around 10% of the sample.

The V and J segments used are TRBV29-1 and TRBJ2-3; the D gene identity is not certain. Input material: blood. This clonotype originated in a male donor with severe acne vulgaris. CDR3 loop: CSVVDGVRSQYF. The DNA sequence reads TGCAGCGTTGTGGACGGCGTTAGATCGCAGTATTTT.